These 18 T cell receptor beta chains share one sample of origin, sequenced in a study of T cells after yellow fever vaccination. TCRdb passed the 5' RACE reads through MiXCR, listing each CDR3 protein once. The sample includes some 340,000 distinct CDR3 sequences, roughly 10% seen only once; the top ten take about 3%. The specimen was CD4+ T cells sorted from PBMCs, collected 45 days after the yellow fever booster vaccination. These receptors were obtained from a man younger than 30 who received the YFV17D yellow fever vaccine.

This clonotype was recorded a few times. This chain connects TRBV6-1 to TRBJ2-7; 8 bases are shared with TRBD1. The CDR3 extends over 15 amino acids. V gave up 5 bases and J gave up 8 bases; unmatched junction bases: 14. CDR1 is MNHNS, CDR2 SASEGT, per germline. The CDR3 loop reads CASSIAGTGGGKQYV. The CDR3 DNA is TGTGCCAGCAGTATTGCAGGGACAGGAGGAGGGAAGCAGTACGTC.

This clonotype has a handful of counts. This chain links TRBV5-1 with TRBJ2-3, with D perhaps matching TRBD1 (6 bases). CDR1 SGHRS and CDR2 YFSETQ come from the germline V gene. The CDR3 totals 16 residues. The V end lost 4 bases, the J end lost 2 bases, and 17 bases lay between the germline ends. This CDR3 is CASSAPGDGTTDTQYF. The CDR3 bases are TGCGCCAGCAGCGCACCAGGGGATGGTACCACAGATACGCAGTATTTT.

The chain joins TRBV5-1 to TRBJ1-1, with D hard to call. The CDR3 is 15 residues long. CDR1 is SGHRS and CDR2 is YFSETQ in the germline V gene. V was trimmed by 0 bases and J by 2 bases, leaving 11 bases between them. The CDR3 spells CASSLVSGANTEAFF. CDR3 bases: TGCGCCAGCAGCTTGGTCAGTGGCGCTAACACTGAAGCTTTCTTT.

V usage is TRBV18 and J usage is TRBJ2-7; 11 nucleotides agree with TRBD2. Germline V gene lookup returns CDR1 KGHSH and CDR2 LQKENI. The junction had 2 bases not matched to a gene; V was cut back by 3 bases and J by 1 base. The CDR3 has 15 residues. Here the CDR3 reads CASSPASGGSYEQYV. The CDR3 DNA is TGTGCCAGCTCACCCGCTAGCGGGGGGTCCTACGAGCAGTACGTC.

The chain employs TRBV6-5 and TRBJ1-1; TRBD1 is a possible D gene (5 bases). The CDR3 totals 15 residues. In germline, CDR1 is MNHEY, CDR2 SVGAGI. The V and J ends lost 1 base and 4 bases respectively, with 13 bases between them. CDR3 amino acids: CASSYFPVGGTEAFF. The DNA of the CDR3 is TGTGCCAGCAGTTACTTCCCCGTGGGGGGCACTGAAGCTTTCTTT.

The V call is TRBV4-1, the J call TRBJ1-2; 7 nucleotides line up with TRBD1. V lost 4 bases to trimming and J lost 7 bases; unmatched junction nucleotides: 12. The CDR3 consists of 15 residues. The germline CDR1 and CDR2 sequences are MGHRA and YSYEKL. The CDR3 reads CASSPTDRVVGGYTF. DNA for the CDR3: TGCGCCAGCAGCCCAACTGACAGGGTCGTTGGTGGCTACACCTTC.

This clonotype was counted a few times. Given a much more abundant clone one base away, this may be a read error. The chain is built from TRBV13 and TRBJ1-1, with 11 bases fitting TRBD1. The length of the CDR3 is 13 residues. Germline trimming cut 3 bases from V and 6 bases from J; bases unmatched to any gene: 0. Germline CDR1 is PRHDT and CDR2 is FYEKMQ (reference sequence). In DNA, the CDR3 is TGTGCCAGCAGCTTGGGACAGGGGGCTGAAGCTTTCTTT. Its protein product is CASSLGQGAEAFF. Supplemented by reference TRBV13 and TRBJ1-1, the full variable domain reads AAGVIQSPRHLIKEKRETATLKCYPIPRHDTVYWYQQGPGQDPQFLISFYEKMQSDKGSIPDRFSAQQFSDYHSELNMSSLELGDSALYFCASSLGQGAEAFFGQGTRLTVV.

As DNA, the CDR3 is TGTGCCAGCATGTTGACAGGGTGGTCCCACACTGAAGCTTTCTTT. Its protein is CASMLTGWSHTEAFF. The rearrangement links TRBV7-2 to TRBJ1-1, with 7 nucleotides matching TRBD1. The CDR3 runs to 15 residues. J gave up 3 bases and V 7 bases, and 11 bases lay outside the gene matches. Germline V CDR1 and CDR2: SGHTA, FQGNSA.

This clonotype was detected ten times or more. The gene calls are TRBV5-6 and TRBJ2-3; D not resolved. Deletions cut 4 bases from V and 3 bases from J, with 12 bases between. Germline loops: CDR1 SGHDT, CDR2 YYEEEE. The CDR3 covers 14 residues. CDR3 sequence reads: CASSTRSVTDTQYF. As DNA, the CDR3 is TGTGCCAGCAGCACCCGGTCGGTGACAGATACGCAGTATTTT.

The rearrangement uses TRBV5-8 and TRBJ2-3, with 10 nucleotides matching TRBD2. Germline lookup yields CDR1 SGHTS and CDR2 YDEGEE. This CDR3 has 16 residues. The J segment lost 2 bases and the V segment lost 4 bases, leaving 7 bases of the junction unmatched. DNA for the CDR3: TGTGCCAGCAGCATATGGACTAGCGGATACACAGATACGCAGTATTTT. Its translation is CASSIWTSGYTDTQYF.

The gene calls are TRBV10-3 and TRBJ1-2; 12 nucleotides agree with TRBD1. The CDR3 length is 15 residues. Germline CDR1 and CDR2: ENHRY and SYGVKD. J lost 4 bases, V lost 6 bases, and 6 bases had no gene match. CDR3 sequence (DNA): TGTGCCATCAGCCCCGGGACAGGGGGCGTCTATGGCTACACCTTC. It yields the protein CAISPGTGGVYGYTF.

In its sample, this clonotype was seen a few times. The chain carries TRBV7-6 and TRBJ1-1; the D gene is possibly TRBD1 (6 bases). Germline-derived CDR1 and CDR2 are SGHVS and FNYEAQ. Trimming removed 5 bases at V and 4 bases at J, with 17 bases between. The CDR3 length is 15 residues. In nucleotides, the CDR3 is TGTGCCAGCAGCACATATAGGGGGGGTAGCACTGAAGCTTTCTTT. It specifies CASSTYRGGSTEAFF.

This clonotype came up a few times. This chain connects TRBV10-3 to TRBJ1-5; perhaps TRBD1 as D (6 bases). Germline values: CDR1 ENHRY, CDR2 SYGVKD. CDR3 size: 17 residues. The V end was cut by 0 bases, the J end by 6 bases, with 18 bases between. For the CDR3, the DNA is TGTGCCATCAGTGAGTCTGAAGTGGGCAGGGGAGGTCAGCCCCAGCATTTT. Its protein product is CAISESEVGRGGQPQHF.

The chain has TRBV20-1 and TRBJ1-1; D uncertain. V was trimmed by 5 bases and J by 0 bases, leaving 7 bases between them. The CDR3 sequence is 12 residues long. Looked up from germline, CDR1 is DFQATT and CDR2 is SNEGSKA (reference sequence). This CDR3 reads CSAAPVNTEAFF. In DNA, the CDR3 is TGCAGTGCTGCCCCAGTGAACACTGAAGCTTTCTTT.

In its sample, this clonotype was seen a few times. The CDR3 nucleotides are TGCAGTGCTAGTCGGGGGGCCCGCTCCTACAATGAGCAGTTCTTC. Translating gives CSASRGARSYNEQFF. This chain connects TRBV20-1 to TRBJ2-1; weak D call: TRBD2 (7 bases). Germline V gives CDR1 DFQATT, CDR2 SNEGSKA (reference sequence). Trimming shortened V by 3 bases and J by 0 bases, and 12 bases separated the two germline ends. The CDR3 runs to 15 residues.

The chain employs TRBV6-6 and TRBJ2-2; TRBD1 matches 8 bases. There are 14 residues in the CDR3. Germline V CDR1 and CDR2: MNHNY, SVGAGI (reference sequence). V trimming: 11 bases; J trimming: 1 base; junction bases outside the gene matches: 6. CDR3 loop: CAGTGQENTGELFF. In DNA form, the CDR3 reads TGTGCCGGCACGGGACAGGAGAACACCGGGGAGCTGTTTTTT.

The V gene is TRBV6-5, the J gene TRBJ1-2; D not resolved. This CDR3 spans 13 amino acids. Germline lookup yields CDR1 MNHEY and CDR2 SVGAGI. V dropped 6 bases and J dropped 4 bases, with 12 bases sitting between them. The CDR3 spells CASSGRGGYGYTF. The CDR3 nucleotides read TGTGCCAGCAGCGGTCGGGGTGGCTATGGCTACACCTTC.

This clonotype has at least ten counts. The rearrangement links TRBV7-2 to TRBJ2-1; 9 bases match TRBD1. J gave up 9 bases and V 3 bases, and 9 bases lay outside the gene matches. CDR1 is SGHTA, CDR2 FQGNSA, per germline. The CDR3 sequence is 15 residues long. The CDR3 DNA reads TGTGCCAGCAGCTTCAACAGGGGGCTCCCTATTGAGCAGTTCTTC. It is translated as CASSFNRGLPIEQFF.